This entry concerns a single T cell receptor (beta chain). This clonotype was seen ten or more times. Its antigen is currently not known. There are no base qualities to consult, and no much larger clone falls within one base. This record comes from a study of T-cell reconstitution after alpha-beta-depleted transplantation in children (dated by TCRdb to the mid-2010s). About the full investigation: Using TCR repertoire profiling, the study quantitatively followed how T-cell immune reconstitution unfolded in children after TCRalphabeta/CD19-depleted allogeneic hematopoietic cell transplantation.

The treatment or condition label for this specimen denotes: allogeneic hematopoietic cell transplantation with graft depleted of TCRalphabeta T cells and CD19 B cells. The children who served as transplant recipients had been given grafts of TCRalphabeta/CD19-depleted allogeneic hematopoietic cells. The library was obtained by PCR. TCRdb names Illumina HiSeq 2500 as the instrument used. TCR library preparation used molecular barcoding, with unique molecular identifiers applied to normalize quantification of the TCRbeta repertoire. TCRdb handled the public reads itself, with Q25 trimming in fastp and clone calling in MiXCR, and kept productive beta chains. Rows with a matching CDR3 protein are joined into one entry that keeps the most common DNA and genes. This sample comprises nearly 200,000 distinct CDR3 sequences, roughly 6% of them detected only once. Of the sample, 4.5% falls within the top ten clones.

CDR1 and CDR2 were assigned from the germline V gene as SGDLS and YYNGEE. There are 18 amino acids in the CDR3, from cysteine to phenylalanine inclusive. Left in the record is the CDR3 DNA by itself, 54 bases read in frame from the first base. V loses 4 bases at its end and J loses 0 bases; junction bases beyond the gene matches: 12. Here is what the overall study found, with its caveats: In some patients, the high TCRbeta diversity seen at day 60 was put down to recipient T cells and intrathymic progenitors that had survived conditioning. Apparently early alphabetaT-cell count recovery about two months after transplant reportedly relied on only several hundred rapidly expanded clones derived from non-depleted graft cells. Over subsequent months, a decline in hyperexpanded clone frequencies was noted, and after one year, T-cell counts and TCRbeta diversity were mostly ascribed to newly produced T cells.

The receptor was derived from a girl in the first two years of life with combined immunodeficiency, due to receive a stem cell transplant. The specimen comprised PBMCs, sampled before TCRalphabeta/CD19-depleted stem cell transplant. This receptor chain uses TRBV9 and TRBJ2-2; 7 of the junction bases match TRBD2. CDR3 reads: CASSPGRARYANTGELFF. The bases are TGTGCCAGCAGCCCTGGGAGGGCTCGGTACGCGAACACCGGGGAGCTGTTTTTT. Beyond the CDR3, the reference TRBV9 and TRBJ2-2 genes provide the residues; the full variable domain reads: DSGVTQTPKHLITATGQRVTLRCSPRSGDLSVYWYQQSLDQGLQFLIQYYNGEERAKGNILERFSAQQFPDLHSELNLSSLELGDSALYFCASSPGRARYANTGELFFGEGSRLTVL.